This T cell receptor beta chain was observed in a study of blood T cell repertoires in COVID-19. Study in general: Sources were T cells, B-cell-depleted T cells, or PBMCs; the material itself was cDNA or gDNA.

The V gene end was trimmed by 5 bases and the J gene end by 6 bases; junction bases not matched to a gene: 12. The CDR3 totals 16 residues. The germline V gene has CDR1 MNHEY and CDR2 SMNVEV (reference sequence). Each participant's cohort was designated according to participant-reported clinical history. Symptom resolution, clearance, or two negative PCRs marked the recovered donors of Cohort 3. Here immunoSEQ multiplex PCR was the method, and the copy in TCRdb shows in-frame clones only, minus some. The sample includes more than 250,000 clones, more than 75% seen only once; the top ten take 8% to 13%.

The specimen sequenced was PBMCs or T cells enriched from blood (not recorded which). The chain has TRBV27 and TRBJ1-5; TRBD1 matches 8 bases. The TCR originated in a woman aged 18-29 years who had recovered from COVID-19. CDR3 sequence reads: CASSNSGSGGGQPQHF. The CDR3 DNA reads TGTGCCAGCAGTAACTCAGGGTCAGGGGGCGGTCAGCCCCAGCATTTT.